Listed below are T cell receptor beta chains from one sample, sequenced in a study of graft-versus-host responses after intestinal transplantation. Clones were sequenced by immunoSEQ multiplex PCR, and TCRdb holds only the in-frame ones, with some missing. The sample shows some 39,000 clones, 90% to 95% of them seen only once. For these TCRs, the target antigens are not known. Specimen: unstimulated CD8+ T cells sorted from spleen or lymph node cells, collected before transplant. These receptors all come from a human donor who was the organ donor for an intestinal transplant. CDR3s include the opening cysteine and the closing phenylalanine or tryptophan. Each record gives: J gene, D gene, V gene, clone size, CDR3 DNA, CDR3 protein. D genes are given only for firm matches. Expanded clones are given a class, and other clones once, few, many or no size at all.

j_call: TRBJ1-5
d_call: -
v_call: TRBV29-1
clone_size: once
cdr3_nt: TGCAGCGTTGAAAATCCGGAGCGGAAGCCCCAGCATTTT
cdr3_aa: CSVENPERKPQHF

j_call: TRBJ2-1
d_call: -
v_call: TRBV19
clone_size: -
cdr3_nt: TGTGCCAGTAGGGTCTTTCCCCTGGGGGAGCAGTTCTTC
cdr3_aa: CASRVFPLGEQFF

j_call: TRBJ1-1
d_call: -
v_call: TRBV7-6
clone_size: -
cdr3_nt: TGTGCCAGCAGCTTAAGTCCCGGGCCGAACACTGAAGCTTTCTTT
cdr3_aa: CASSLSPGPNTEAFF

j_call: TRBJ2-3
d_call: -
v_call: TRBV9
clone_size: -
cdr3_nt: TGTGCCAGCGGGGGGGGGACAACTAGCACAGATACGCAGTATTTT
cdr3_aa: CASGGGTTSTDTQYF

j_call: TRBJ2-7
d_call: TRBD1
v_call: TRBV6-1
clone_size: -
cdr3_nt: TGTGCCAGCAGTGTGCAAGACAGGGGCTCCTACGAGCAGTACTTC
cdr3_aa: CASSVQDRGSYEQYF

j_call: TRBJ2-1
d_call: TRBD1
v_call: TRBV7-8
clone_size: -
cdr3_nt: TGTGCCAGCAGCCGCCCCGGGACAGGGGCCCAGGATGAGCAGTTCTTC
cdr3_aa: CASSRPGTGAQDEQFF

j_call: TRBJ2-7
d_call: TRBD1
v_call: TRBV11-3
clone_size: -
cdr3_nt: TGTGCCAGCAGCCGGGACAGGGGGCCCTACGAGCAGTACTTC
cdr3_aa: CASSRDRGPYEQYF

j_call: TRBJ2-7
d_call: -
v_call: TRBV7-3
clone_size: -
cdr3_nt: TGTGCCAGCAGCATCTCGACTTCCTACGAGCAGTACTTC
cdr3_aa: CASSISTSYEQYF

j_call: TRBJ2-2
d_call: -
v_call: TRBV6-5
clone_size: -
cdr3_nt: TGTGCCAGCAGTTACTCTACAGGGCCCGGGGAGCTGTTTTTT
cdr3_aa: CASSYSTGPGELFF

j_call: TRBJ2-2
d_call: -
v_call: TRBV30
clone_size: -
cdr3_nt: TGTGCCTGGAGTGTACTTGGGGGGTCGAACACCGGGGAGCTGTTTTTT
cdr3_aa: CAWSVLGGSNTGELFF

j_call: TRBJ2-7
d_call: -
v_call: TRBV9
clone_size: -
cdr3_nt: TGTGCCAGCAGCGAGGGGGGATTCGGCGAGCAGTACTTC
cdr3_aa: CASSEGGFGEQYF

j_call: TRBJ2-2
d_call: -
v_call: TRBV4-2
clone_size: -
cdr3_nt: TGTGCCAGCAGCCAAGATCTTTTGGGGGCCGGGGAGCTGTTTTTT
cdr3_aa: CASSQDLLGAGELFF

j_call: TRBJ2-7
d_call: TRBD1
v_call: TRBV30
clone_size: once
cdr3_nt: TGTGCCTGGAGTGTACAGGGGACGGCATACGAGCAGTACTTC
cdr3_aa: CAWSVQGTAYEQYF

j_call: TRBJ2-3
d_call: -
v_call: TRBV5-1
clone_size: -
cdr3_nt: TGCGCCAGCAGCCCCGGGATAGATACGCAGTATTTT
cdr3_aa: CASSPGIDTQYF

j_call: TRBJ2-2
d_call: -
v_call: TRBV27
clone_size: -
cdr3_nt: TGTGCCAGCAGTTTACTAGGGGACACCGGGGAGCTGTTTTTT
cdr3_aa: CASSLLGDTGELFF

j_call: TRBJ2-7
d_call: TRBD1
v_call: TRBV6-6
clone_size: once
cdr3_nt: TGTGCCAGCAGCATAGGACAGGGGACCTACGAGCAGTACTTC
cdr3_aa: CASSIGQGTYEQYF

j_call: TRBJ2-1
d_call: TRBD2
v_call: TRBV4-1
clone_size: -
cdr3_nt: TGCGCCAGCAGCCAAGATCTAGCGGGGGGGAATGAGCAGTTCTTC
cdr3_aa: CASSQDLAGGNEQFF

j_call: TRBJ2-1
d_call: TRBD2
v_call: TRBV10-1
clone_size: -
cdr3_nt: TGCGCCAGCAGTGATTCGGGGGGGCTTTGGAATGAGCAGTTCTTC
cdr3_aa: CASSDSGGLWNEQFF

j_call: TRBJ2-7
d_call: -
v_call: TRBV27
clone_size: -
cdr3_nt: TGTGCCAGCAGTCACGGGACGCAGGTATACGAGCAGTACTTC
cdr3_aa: CASSHGTQVYEQYF

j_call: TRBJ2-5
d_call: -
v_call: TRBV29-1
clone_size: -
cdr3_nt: TGCAGCGTTGAACTCCAGGGACGCTCTCTCGAGACCCAGTACTTC
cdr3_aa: CSVELQGRSLETQYF

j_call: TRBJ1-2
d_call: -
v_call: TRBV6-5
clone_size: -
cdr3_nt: TGTGCCAGCAGTTACGACACCCTGTATGGCTACACCTTC
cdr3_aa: CASSYDTLYGYTF

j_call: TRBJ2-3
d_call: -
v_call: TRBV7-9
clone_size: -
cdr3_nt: TGTGCCAGCAGCCCATGGGATAGTAGCGGAACAGATACGCAGTATTTT
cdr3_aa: CASSPWDSSGTDTQYF

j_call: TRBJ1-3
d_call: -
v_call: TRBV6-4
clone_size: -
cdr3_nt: TGTGCCAGCAGGGGGGACTGCTTCTCTGGAAACACCATATATTTT
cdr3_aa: CASRGDCFSGNTIYF

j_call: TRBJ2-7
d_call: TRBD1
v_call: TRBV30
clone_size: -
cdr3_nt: TGTGCCTGGCTCCCCACAGGGGACTACGAGCAGTACTTC
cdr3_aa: CAWLPTGDYEQYF

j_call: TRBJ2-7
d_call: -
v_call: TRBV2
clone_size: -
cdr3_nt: TGTGCCAGCAGAGTAGGGGGGGGGTACGAGCAGTACTTC
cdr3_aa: CASRVGGGYEQYF

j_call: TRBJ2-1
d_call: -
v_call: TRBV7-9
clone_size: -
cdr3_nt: TGTGCCAGCAGCTCGGACCCCGGGGATGAGCAGTTCTTC
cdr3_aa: CASSSDPGDEQFF

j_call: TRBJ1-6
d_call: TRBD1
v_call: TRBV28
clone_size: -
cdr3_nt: TGTGCCAGCAGTCCACCGGACAGGGCCGCAAACTCTAATAATTCACCCCTCCACTTT
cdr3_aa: CASSPPDRAANSNNSPLHF

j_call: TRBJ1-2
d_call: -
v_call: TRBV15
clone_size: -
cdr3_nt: TGTGCCACCAGCAGAGATCTCGGCATCGGGGCAGGCGAAGGCTACACCTTC
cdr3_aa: CATSRDLGIGAGEGYTF

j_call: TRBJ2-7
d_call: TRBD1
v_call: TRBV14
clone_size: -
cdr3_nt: TGTGCCAGCAGCGACCACAGGGGTAAGTACGAGCAGTACTTC
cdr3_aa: CASSDHRGKYEQYF

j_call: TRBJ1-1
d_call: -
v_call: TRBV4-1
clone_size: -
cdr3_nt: TGCGCCAGCAGCCAACAACGGATGAACACTGAAGCTTTCTTT
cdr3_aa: CASSQQRMNTEAFF

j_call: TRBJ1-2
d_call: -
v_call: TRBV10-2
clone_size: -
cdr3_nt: TGCGCCAGCAGTGAGTCGGCACCTCCGGCCGGGAACTATGGCTACACCTTC
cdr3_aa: CASSESAPPAGNYGYTF

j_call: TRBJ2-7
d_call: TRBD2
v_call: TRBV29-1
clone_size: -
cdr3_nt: TGCAGCGTTGAAGATGCTAGCGGGGGCCCCTACGAGCAGTACTTC
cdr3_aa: CSVEDASGGPYEQYF

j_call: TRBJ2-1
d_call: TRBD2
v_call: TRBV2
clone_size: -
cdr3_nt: TGTGCCAGCAGTGAGGTAGCGGGGGGGCGGAGTGAGCAGTTCTTC
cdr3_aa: CASSEVAGGRSEQFF

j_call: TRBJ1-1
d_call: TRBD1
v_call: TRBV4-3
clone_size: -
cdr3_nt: TGCGCCAGCAGCCAAGGGATGTGGGACAGACTGAACACTGAAGCTTTCTTT
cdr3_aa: CASSQGMWDRLNTEAFF

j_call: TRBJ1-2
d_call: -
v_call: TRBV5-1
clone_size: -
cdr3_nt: TGCGCCAGCAGCTCAACAGAAAACTATGGCTACACCTTC
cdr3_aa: CASSSTENYGYTF

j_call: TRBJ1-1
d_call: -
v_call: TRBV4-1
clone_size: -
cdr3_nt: TGCGCCAGCAGCCGAAACAGGGATACTGAAGCTTTCTTT
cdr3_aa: CASSRNRDTEAFF

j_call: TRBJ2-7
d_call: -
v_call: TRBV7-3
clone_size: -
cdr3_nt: TGTGCCAGCAGCTTAAAACCAGGCCCCTTCGACGAGCAGTACTTC
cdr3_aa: CASSLKPGPFDEQYF

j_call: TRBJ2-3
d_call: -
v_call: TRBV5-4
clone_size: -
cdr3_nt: TGTGCCAGCAGCTTGGATCAAGATACGCAGTATTTT
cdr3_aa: CASSLDQDTQYF

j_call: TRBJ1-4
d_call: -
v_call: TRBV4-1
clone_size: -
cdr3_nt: TGCGCCAGCAGCTTACACGAGATCGGTTACGGGAATGAAAAACTGTTTTTT
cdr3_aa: CASSLHEIGYGNEKLFF

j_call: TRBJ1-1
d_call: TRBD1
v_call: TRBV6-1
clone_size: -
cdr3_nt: TGTGCCAGCAGTAACAGGGGGCCGAACACTGAAGCTTTCTTT
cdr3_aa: CASSNRGPNTEAFF

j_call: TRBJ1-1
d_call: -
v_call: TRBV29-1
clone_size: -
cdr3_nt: TGCAGCGTTGTTTGGCGGGAGAACACTGAAGCTTTCTTT
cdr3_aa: CSVVWRENTEAFF

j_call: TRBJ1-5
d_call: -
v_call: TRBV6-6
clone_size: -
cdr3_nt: TGTGCCAGCTCTACAGGCGCTCATCAGCCCCAGCATTTT
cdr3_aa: CASSTGAHQPQHF

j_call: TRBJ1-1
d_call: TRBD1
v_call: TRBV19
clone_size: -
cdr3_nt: TGTGCCAGTAACACAGGGGCTGGCACTGAAGCTTTCTTT
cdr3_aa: CASNTGAGTEAFF

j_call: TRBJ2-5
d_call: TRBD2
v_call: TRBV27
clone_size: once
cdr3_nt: TGTGCCAGCAGTTTATCATTCGGGGAGGGGGAGACCCAGTACTTC
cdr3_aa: CASSLSFGEGETQYF

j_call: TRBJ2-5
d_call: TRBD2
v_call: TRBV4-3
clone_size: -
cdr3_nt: TGCGCCAGCAGCCAAGTTTATCGGGGGGAAGAGACCCAGTACTTC
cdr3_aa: CASSQVYRGEETQYF

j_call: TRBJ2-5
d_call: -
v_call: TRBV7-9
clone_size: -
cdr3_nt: TGTGCCAGCAGCTTAGAGTATCGCAGACAAGAGACCCAGTACTTC
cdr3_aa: CASSLEYRRQETQYF

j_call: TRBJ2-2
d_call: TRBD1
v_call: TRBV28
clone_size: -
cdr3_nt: TGTGCCAGCTCCCTACTTGGGACAGGGGGCGCCGAGACCGGGGAGCTGTTTTTT
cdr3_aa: CASSLLGTGGAETGELFF

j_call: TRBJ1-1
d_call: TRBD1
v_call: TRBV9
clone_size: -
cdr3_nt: TGTGCCAGCAGCGTAGAAGAGGGGGCGGGAAACACTGAAGCTTTCTTT
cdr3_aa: CASSVEEGAGNTEAFF

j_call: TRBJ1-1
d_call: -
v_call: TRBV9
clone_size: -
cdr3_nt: TGTGCCAGCAGCGCCCCGGCGGGGGGCACTGAAGCTTTCTTT
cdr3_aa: CASSAPAGGTEAFF

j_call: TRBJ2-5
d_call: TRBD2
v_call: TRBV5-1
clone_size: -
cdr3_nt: TGCGCCAGCAGCTTGGCCGGAGGTCTAGCGGGGGGCCAAGAGACCCAGTACTTC
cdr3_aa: CASSLAGGLAGGQETQYF

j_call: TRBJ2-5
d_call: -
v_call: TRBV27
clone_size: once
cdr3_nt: TGTGCCAGCAGTCTCTCTGGGTGGGGAGAGACCCAGTACTTC
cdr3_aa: CASSLSGWGETQYF

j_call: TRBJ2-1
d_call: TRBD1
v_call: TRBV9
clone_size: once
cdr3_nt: TGTGCCAGCAGCGTAGCAGGGGGACCCTCCAATGAGCAGTTCTTC
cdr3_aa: CASSVAGGPSNEQFF

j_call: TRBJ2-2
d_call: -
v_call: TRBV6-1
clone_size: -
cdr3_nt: TGTGCCAGCAGTGAATACAGGGCGGGGACCGGGGAGCTGTTTTTT
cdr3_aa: CASSEYRAGTGELFF

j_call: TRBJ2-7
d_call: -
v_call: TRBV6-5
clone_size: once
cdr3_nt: TGTGCCAGCAGTGGGCAGGTTGACTCCTACGAGCAGTACTTC
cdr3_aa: CASSGQVDSYEQYF

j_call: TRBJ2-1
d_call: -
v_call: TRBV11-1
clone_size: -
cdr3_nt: TGTGCCAGCAGCAAATCCGGCGGGGGCGATGAGCAGTTCTTC
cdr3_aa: CASSKSGGGDEQFF

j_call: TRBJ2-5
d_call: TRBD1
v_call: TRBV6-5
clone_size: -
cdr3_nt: TGTGCCAGCAACACAGGACAGGGACTAGAGACCCAGTACTTC
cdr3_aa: CASNTGQGLETQYF

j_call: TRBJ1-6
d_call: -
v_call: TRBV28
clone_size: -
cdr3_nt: TGTGCCAGCACCCTAAGCAGGGGCACCTCACCCCTCCACTTT
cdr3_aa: CASTLSRGTSPLHF

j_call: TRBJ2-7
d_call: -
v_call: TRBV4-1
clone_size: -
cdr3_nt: TGCGCCAGCAGCCAAGAGGCCAGCGGCCGCTCCTACGAGCAGTACTTC
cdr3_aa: CASSQEASGRSYEQYF

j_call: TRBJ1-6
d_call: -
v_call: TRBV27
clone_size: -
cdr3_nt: TGTGCCAGCAGTGACAGGAACTATAATTCACCCCTCCACTTT
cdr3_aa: CASSDRNYNSPLHF

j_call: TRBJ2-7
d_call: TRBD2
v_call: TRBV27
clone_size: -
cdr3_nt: TGTGCCAGCAGCCTAGGCGGGGGTTTCTACGAGCAGTACTTC
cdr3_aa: CASSLGGGFYEQYF